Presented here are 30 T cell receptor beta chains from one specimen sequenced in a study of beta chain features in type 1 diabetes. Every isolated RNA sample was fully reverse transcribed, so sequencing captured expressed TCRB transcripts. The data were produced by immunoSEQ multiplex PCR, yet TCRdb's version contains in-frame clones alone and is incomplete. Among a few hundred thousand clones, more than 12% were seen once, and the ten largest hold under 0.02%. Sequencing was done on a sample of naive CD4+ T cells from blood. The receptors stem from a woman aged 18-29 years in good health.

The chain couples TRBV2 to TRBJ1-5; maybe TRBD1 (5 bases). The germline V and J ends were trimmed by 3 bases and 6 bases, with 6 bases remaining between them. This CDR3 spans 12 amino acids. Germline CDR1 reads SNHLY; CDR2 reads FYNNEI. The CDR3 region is CASSEQGQPQHF. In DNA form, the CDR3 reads TGTGCCAGCAGTGAGCAGGGTCAGCCCCAGCATTTT.

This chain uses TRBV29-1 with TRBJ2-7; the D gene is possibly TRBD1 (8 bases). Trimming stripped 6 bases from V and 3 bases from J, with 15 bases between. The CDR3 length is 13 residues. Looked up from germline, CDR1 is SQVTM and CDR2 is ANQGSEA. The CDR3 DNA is TGCAGCGTAGCGGGACAGGCCGTCTACGAGCAGTACTTC. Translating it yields CSVAGQAVYEQYF.

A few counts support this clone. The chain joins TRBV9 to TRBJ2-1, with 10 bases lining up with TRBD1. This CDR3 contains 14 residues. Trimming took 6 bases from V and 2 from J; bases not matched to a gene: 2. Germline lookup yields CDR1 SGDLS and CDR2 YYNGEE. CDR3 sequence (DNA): TGTGCCAGCACCGGGACAGGGGCCTACAATGAGCAGTTCTTC. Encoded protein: CASTGTGAYNEQFF.

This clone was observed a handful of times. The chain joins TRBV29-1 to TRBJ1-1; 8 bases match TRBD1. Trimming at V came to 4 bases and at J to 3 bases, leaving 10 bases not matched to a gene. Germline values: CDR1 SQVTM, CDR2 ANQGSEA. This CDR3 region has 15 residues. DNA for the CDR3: TGCAGCGTTGTTGGCCAGGGGGCGACTCACACTGAAGCTTTCTTT. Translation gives CSVVGQGATHTEAFF.

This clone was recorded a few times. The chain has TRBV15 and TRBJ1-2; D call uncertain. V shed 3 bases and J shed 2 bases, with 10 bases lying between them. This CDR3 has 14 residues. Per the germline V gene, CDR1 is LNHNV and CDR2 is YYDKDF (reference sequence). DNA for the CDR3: TGTGCCACCAGCAGGAATAGATTGAACTATGGCTACACCTTC. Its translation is CATSRNRLNYGYTF.

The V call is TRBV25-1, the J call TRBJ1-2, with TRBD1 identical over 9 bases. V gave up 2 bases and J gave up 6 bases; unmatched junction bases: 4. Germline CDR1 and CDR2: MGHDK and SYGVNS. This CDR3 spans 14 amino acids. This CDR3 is CASSETGGKDGYTF. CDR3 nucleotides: TGTGCCAGCAGTGAAACAGGGGGCAAGGATGGCTACACCTTC.

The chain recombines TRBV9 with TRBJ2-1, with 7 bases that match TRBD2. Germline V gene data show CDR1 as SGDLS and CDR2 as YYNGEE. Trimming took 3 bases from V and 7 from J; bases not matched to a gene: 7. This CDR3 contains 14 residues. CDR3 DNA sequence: TGTGCCAGCAGCGCCCGACTAGCAAGGAATGAGCAGTTCTTC. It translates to CASSARLARNEQFF.

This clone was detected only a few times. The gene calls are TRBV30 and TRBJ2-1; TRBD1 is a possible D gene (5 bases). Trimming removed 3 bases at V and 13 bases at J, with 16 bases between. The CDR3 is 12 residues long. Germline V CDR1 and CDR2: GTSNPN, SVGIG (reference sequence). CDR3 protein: CAWSAFQGEQFF. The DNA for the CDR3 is TGTGCCTGGAGCGCCTTCCAAGGGGAACAGTTCTTC. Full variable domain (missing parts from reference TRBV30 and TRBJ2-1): SQTIHQWPATLVQPVGSPLSLECTVEGTSNPNLYWYRQAAGRGLQLLFYSVGIGQISSEVPQNLSASRPQDRQFILSSKKLLLSDSGFYLCAWSAFQGEQFFGPGTRLTVL.

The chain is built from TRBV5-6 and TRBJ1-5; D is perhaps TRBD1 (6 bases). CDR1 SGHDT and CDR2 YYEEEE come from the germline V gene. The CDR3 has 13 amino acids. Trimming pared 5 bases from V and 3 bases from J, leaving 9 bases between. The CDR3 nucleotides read TGTGCCAGCAGTAGACAGGACAATCAGCCCCAGCATTTT. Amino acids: CASSRQDNQPQHF. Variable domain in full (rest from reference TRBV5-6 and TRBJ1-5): DAGVTQSPTHLIKTRGQQVTLRCSPKSGHDTVSWYQQALGQGPQFIFQYYEEEERQRGNFPDRFSGHQFPNYSSELNVNALLLGDSALYLCASSRQDNQPQHFGDGTRLSIL.

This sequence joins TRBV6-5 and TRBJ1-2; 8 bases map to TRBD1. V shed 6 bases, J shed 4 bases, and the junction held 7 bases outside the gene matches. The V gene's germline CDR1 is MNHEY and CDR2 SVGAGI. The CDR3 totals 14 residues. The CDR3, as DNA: TGTGCCAGCAGACCTTCGGACAGGGTCTATGGCTACACCTTC. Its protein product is CASRPSDRVYGYTF.

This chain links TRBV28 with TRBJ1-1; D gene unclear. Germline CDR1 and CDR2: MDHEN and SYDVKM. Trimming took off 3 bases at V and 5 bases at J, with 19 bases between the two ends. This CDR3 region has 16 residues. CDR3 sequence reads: CASSFQGRRKLTEAFF. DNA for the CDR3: TGTGCCAGCAGTTTTCAAGGGCGGAGGAAGTTGACTGAAGCTTTCTTT.

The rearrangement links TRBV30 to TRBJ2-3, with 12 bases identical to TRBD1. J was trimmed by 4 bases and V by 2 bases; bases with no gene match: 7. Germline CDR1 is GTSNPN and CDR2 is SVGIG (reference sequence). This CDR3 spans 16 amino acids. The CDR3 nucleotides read TGTGCCTGGAGTCCCGGGACAGGGGGCAGGGCAGATACGCAGTATTTT. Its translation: CAWSPGTGGRADTQYF.

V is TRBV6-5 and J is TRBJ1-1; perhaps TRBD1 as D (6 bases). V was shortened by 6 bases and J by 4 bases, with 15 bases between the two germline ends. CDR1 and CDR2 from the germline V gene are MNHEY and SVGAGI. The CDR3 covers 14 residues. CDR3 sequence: CASRGTMGSTEAFF. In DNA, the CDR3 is TGTGCCAGCAGGGGGACAATGGGGAGCACTGAAGCTTTCTTT.

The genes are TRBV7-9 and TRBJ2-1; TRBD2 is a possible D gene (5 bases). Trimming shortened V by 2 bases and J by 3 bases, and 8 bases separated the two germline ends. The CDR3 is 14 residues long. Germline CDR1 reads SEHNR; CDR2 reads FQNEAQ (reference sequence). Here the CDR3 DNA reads TGTGCCAGCAGCTTAAAAGGAGGCTACAATGAGCAGTTCTTC. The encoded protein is CASSLKGGYNEQFF.

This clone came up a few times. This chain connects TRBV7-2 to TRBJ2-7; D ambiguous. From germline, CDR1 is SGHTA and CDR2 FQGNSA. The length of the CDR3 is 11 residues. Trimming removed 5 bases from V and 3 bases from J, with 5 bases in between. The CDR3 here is CASSLNYEQYF. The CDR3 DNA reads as TGTGCCAGCAGCCTTAACTACGAGCAGTACTTC.

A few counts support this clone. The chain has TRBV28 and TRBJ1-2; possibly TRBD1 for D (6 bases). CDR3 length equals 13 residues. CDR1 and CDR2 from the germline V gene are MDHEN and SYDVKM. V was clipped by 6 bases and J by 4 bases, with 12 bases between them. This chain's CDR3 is CASSDRTVYGYTF. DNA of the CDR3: TGTGCCAGCAGCGACAGGACGGTCTATGGCTACACCTTC.

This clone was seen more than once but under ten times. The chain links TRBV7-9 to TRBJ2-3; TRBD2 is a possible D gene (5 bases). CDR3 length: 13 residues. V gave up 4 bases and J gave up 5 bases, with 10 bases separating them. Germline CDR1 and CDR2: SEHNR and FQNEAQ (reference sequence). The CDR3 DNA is TGTGCCAGCAGCTCCTCGGGGATAGATACGCAGTATTTT. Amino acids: CASSSSGIDTQYF.

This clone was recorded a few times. CDR3 sequence (DNA): TGTGCCAGCAACCCGGGACATACCTACAATGAGCAGTTCTTC. Its protein product is CASNPGHTYNEQFF. V and J are TRBV9 and TRBJ2-1; D is possibly TRBD1 (6 bases). This CDR3 has 14 residues. CDR1 and CDR2 from the germline V gene are SGDLS and YYNGEE. The V end lost 6 bases, the J end lost 2 bases, and 12 bases lay between the germline ends. The full variable domain, its missing parts supplied by reference TRBV9 and TRBJ2-1, is DSGVTQTPKHLITATGQRVTLRCSPRSGDLSVYWYQQSLDQGLQFLIQYYNGEERAKGNILERFSAQQFPDLHSELNLSSLELGDSALYFCASNPGHTYNEQFFGPGTRLTVL.

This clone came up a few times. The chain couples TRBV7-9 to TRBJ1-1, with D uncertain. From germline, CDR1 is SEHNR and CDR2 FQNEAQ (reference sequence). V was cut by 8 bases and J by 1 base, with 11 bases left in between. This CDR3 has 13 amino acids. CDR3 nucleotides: TGTGCCAGCCATACAGACCCGAACACTGAAGCTTTCTTT. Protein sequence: CASHTDPNTEAFF.

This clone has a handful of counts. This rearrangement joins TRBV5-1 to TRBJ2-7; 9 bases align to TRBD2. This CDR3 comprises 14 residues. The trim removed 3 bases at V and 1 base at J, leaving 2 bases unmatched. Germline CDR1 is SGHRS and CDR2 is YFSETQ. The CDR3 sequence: CASSSSGTSYEQYF. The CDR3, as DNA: TGCGCCAGCAGCTCTAGCGGGACTTCCTACGAGCAGTACTTC.

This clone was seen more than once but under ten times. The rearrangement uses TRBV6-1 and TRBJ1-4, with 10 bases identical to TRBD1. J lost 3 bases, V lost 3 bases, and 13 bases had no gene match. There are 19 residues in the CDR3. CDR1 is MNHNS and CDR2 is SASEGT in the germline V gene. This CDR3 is CASSDPLGQGVSSNEKLFF. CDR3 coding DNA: TGTGCCAGCAGTGACCCACTAGGACAGGGGGTATCATCTAATGAAAAACTGTTTTTT.

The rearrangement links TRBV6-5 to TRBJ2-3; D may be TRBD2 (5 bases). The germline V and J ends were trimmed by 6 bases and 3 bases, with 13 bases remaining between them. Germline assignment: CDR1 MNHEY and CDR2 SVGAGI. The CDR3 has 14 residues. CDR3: CASRRYRGTDTQYF. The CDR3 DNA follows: TGTGCCAGCAGACGGTATAGAGGGACAGATACGCAGTATTTT.

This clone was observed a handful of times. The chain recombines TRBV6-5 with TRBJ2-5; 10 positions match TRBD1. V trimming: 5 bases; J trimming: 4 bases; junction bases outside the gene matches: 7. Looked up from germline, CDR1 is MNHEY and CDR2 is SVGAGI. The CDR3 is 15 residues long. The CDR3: CASSNAGTGVETQYF. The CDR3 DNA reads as TGTGCCAGCAGTAATGCCGGGACAGGGGTAGAGACCCAGTACTTC.

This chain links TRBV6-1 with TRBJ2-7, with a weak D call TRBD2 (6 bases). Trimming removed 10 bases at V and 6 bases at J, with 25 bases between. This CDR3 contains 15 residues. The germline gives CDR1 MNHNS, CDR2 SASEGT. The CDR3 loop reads CAIFGGTHLSSEQYF. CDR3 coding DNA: TGTGCCATCTTTGGGGGGACCCACCTGTCGAGCGAGCAGTACTTC.

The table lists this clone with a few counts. The CDR3 DNA reads TGTGCCAGCAGCTTGCTGTCTCTAGCGGGAGGGCCGCGGGAGACCCAGTACTTC. Translated, it gives CASSLLSLAGGPRETQYF. The chain joins TRBV5-6 to TRBJ2-5, with 12 nucleotides matching TRBD2. CDR3 length: 18 amino acids. Looked up from germline, CDR1 is SGHDT and CDR2 is YYEEEE. With V trimmed by 1 base and J by 5 bases, 12 bases remained unmatched.

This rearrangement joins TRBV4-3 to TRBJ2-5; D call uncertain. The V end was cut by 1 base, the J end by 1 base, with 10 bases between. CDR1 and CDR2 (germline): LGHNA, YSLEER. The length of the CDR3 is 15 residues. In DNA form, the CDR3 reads TGCGCCAGCAGCCAAGTTTTAAGCTTCCAAGAGACCCAGTACTTC. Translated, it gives CASSQVLSFQETQYF.

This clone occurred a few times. The chain's CDR3 is CASSTRDTSEEQYF. DNA for the CDR3: TGTGCCAGCAGTACAAGAGACACCTCAGAAGAGCAGTACTTC. The chain couples TRBV28 to TRBJ2-7; no clear D gene. This CDR3 spans 14 amino acids. V lost 5 bases and J lost 7, with 18 bases in between. Germline V gene sequence: CDR1 MDHEN, CDR2 SYDVKM.

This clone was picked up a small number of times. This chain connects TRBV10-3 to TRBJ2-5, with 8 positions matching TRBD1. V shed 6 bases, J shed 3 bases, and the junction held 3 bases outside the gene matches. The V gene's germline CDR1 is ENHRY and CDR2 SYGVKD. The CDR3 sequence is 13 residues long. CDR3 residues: CAIRETGEETQYF. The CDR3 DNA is TGTGCCATCAGGGAGACAGGGGAAGAGACCCAGTACTTC.

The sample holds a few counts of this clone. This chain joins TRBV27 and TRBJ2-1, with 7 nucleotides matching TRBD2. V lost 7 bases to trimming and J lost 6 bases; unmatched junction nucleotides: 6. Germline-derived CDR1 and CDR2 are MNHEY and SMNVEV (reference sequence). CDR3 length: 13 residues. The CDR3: CASKVGGSNEQFF. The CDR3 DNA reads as TGTGCCAGCAAGGTCGGCGGGAGCAATGAGCAGTTCTTC.

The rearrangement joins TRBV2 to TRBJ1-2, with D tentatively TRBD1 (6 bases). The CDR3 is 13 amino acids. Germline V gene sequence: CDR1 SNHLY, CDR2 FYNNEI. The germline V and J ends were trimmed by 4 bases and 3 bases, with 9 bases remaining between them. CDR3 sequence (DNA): TGTGCCAGCAGTGTAAGGACAGACTATGGCTACACCTTC. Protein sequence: CASSVRTDYGYTF.